One sample yielded the 4 T cell receptor beta chains listed below, sequenced in a study of shared clonotypes between healthy human individuals. Method: immunoSEQ multiplex PCR; TCRdb's copy keeps in-frame clones and lacks some. The table has approximately 840,000 clones, around 96% seen once. Naive CD8 isolation took CD45RO-negative cells positively selected for CCR7 and excluded terminally differentiated effector memory CD45RA+ cells. Sample: naive CD8+ T cells sorted from blood. All receptors derive from a man aged 25 to 40 in good health.

This chain connects TRBV2 to TRBJ1-1; unclear D gene. Germline lookup yields CDR1 SNHLY and CDR2 FYNNEI. The germline V and J ends were trimmed by 4 bases and 3 bases, with 12 bases remaining between them. The CDR3 contains 14 residues. The CDR3 spells CASSAAGIDTEAFF. The CDR3 bases are TGTGCCAGCAGTGCGGCGGGAATCGACACTGAAGCTTTCTTT.

V usage is TRBV9 and J usage is TRBJ2-3; 9 bases match TRBD1. Germline loops: CDR1 SGDLS, CDR2 YYNGEE. V was clipped by 3 bases and J by 4 bases; unmatched bases: 9. The CDR3 spans 16 residues. The CDR3 DNA is TGTGCCAGCAGCGCCTCCGGGACAGGGTTCGCAGATACGCAGTATTTT. Protein: CASSASGTGFADTQYF.

This clone has just one count. The chain has TRBV5-1 and TRBJ2-1, with TRBD1 matching 8 bases. Per the germline V gene, CDR1 is SGHRS and CDR2 is YFSETQ. This CDR3 comprises 14 residues. Unmatched junction bases numbered 7, after V lost 1 base and J lost 10 bases. This CDR3 is CASSLRTGREEQFF. CDR3 nucleotide sequence: TGCGCCAGCAGCTTGAGGACAGGGCGAGAGGAGCAGTTCTTC.

The chain joins TRBV6-4 to TRBJ2-1, with D tentatively TRBD2 (6 bases). Germline V gene lookup returns CDR1 MRHNA and CDR2 SNTAGT. V was cut by 3 bases and J by 6 bases, with 9 bases left in between. The CDR3 consists of 13 residues. The CDR3 sequence is CASSDYGGNEQFF. The CDR3 region has the DNA TGTGCCAGCAGTGATTACGGGGGCAATGAGCAGTTCTTC.